This T cell receptor (beta chain) was found in a study of blood T cell repertoires in COVID-19. On the study more broadly: In each case, the material was cDNA or gDNA derived from T cells, B-cell-depleted T cells, or PBMCs.

In the source study's methods: Estimation of nucleated cell counts was performed using reference gene primer amplification. TCRdb's copy holds only in-frame clones and misses some; the assay was immunoSEQ multiplex PCR. The V and J calls and clone size were taken over from that table, and D and trimming were inferred from the DNA. The sample yields about 240,000 clones, approximately 86% seen once. The age range of participants was about 18 to 90 years, with residence in about two dozen US areas. Clinical histories supplied by participants themselves formed the basis of cohort assignment. J was trimmed by 8 bases and V by 4 bases; bases with no gene match: 7. The CDR3 spans 13 residues. CDR1 and CDR2 (germline): SGHRS, YFSETQ. This clone was observed a handful of times.

The origin of this receptor is a woman in her thirties or forties with acute COVID-19. The chain employs TRBV5-1 and TRBJ1-2, with 8 bases fitting TRBD1. Input material: PBMCs or T cells enriched from blood (not recorded which). The CDR3 protein is CASSPGQEIGYTF. CDR3 sequence (DNA): TGCGCCAGCAGCCCGGGACAGGAGATAGGCTACACCTTC.